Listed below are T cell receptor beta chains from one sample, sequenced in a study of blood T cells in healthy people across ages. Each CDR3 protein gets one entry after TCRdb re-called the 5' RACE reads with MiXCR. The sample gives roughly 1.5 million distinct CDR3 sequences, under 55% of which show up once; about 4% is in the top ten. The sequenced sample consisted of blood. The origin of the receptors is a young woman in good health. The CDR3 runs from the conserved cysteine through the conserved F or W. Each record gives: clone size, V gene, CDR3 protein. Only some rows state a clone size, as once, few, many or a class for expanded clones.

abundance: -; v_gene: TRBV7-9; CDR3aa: CASSLATYAYEQYF
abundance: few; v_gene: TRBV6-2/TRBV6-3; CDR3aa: CASMDSPYGYTF
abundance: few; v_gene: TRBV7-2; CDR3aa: CASSSRTGLAGGPPYEQYF
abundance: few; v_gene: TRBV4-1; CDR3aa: CASSRMLIRDGNQPQHF
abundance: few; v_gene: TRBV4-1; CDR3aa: CASSQDPGPRGYTF
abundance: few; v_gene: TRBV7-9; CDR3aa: CASSAFQETQYF
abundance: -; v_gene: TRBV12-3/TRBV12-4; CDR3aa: CASRTREGPYNEQFF
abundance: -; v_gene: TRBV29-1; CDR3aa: CSLDGGEGPEAFF
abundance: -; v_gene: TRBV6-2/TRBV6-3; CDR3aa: CASSDHQRSSTDTQYF
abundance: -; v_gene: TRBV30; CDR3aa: CAWSMGQNTEAFF
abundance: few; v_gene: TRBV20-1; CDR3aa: CSATGQGGNQPQHF
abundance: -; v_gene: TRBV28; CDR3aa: CASSHPKETQYF
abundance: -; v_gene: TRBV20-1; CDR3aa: CSASTLESSNQPQHF
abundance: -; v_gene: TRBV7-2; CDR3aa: CASRSGQRLTEAFF
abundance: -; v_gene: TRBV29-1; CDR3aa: CSVELSRDLAYEQYF
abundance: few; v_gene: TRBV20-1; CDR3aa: CSAGGQQETQYF
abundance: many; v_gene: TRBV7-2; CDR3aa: CASSQDRVTDTQYF